This T cell receptor beta chain was retrieved from a study of tumor-infiltrating lymphocytes in primary liver carcinoma. About the study: Male and female patients aged 30 to 69 years made up the cohort.

The tissue used was unsorted bulk material of 20-30 mg. RNA and DNA were co-extracted from it with the AllPrep DNA/RNA mini kit. Germline V gives CDR1 LGHNA, CDR2 YNFKEQ. CDR3 length equals 18 residues. For this clonotype: At one end, the junction sequence differs from germline, possibly due to a read error.

Starting from roughly 0.5 ug of total RNA, TCR beta cDNA was produced with a primer in the constant region. Employing slightly modified ARM-PCR, three nested multiplex PCR rounds were run, and these gave rise to the TCR beta libraries. In the first two PCR rounds, TRBV1-TRBV30 forward primers were paired with a C-beta reverse primer, and each round lasted approximately 9 cycles. TCRdb reanalysed the multiplex PCR reads using MiXCR and keeps one entry per CDR3 protein. The sample includes 25,000 to 30,000 distinct CDR3 sequences, roughly four fifths seen only once; the top ten take under 55%. The V call is TRBV4-2, the J call TRBJ2-7; 10 bases fit TRBD2. The clonotype was recovered from a man aged 35 to 55 with primary liver carcinoma and hepatitis B virus infection. Sequencing was carried out using liver tumor tissue from sampling region 3. This sample's subset: tumor region T3, left-lateral pole. As DNA, the CDR3 is TGTGCCGGCAGTGGAAAACCGGGACCAGCGGGAGGGCCACACGAGCGGTACTTC. Amino acid sequence: CAGSGKPGPAGGPHERYF.